This entry lists 3 T cell receptor beta chains sequenced from one sample in a study of blood T cell repertoires in COVID-19. Here immunoSEQ multiplex PCR was the method, and the copy in TCRdb shows in-frame clones only, minus some. The profile shows roughly 140,000 clones, around nine tenths of them singletons. The source material was peripheral blood. Every receptor here comes from a woman in her 40s with acute or convalescent COVID-19.

The V and J genes are TRBV24-1 and TRBJ1-6; D gene uncertain. CDR3 length: 13 amino acids. The germline V and J ends were trimmed by 5 bases and 4 bases, with 5 bases remaining between them. The germline gives CDR1 KGHDR, CDR2 SFDVKD. Here the CDR3 DNA reads TGTGCCACCAGTGCGGGGTATAATTCACCCCTCCACTTT. Amino acid sequence: CATSAGYNSPLHF.

The chain recombines TRBV2 with TRBJ2-7, with 8 positions matching TRBD1. The germline gives CDR1 SNHLY, CDR2 FYNNEI. This CDR3 has 12 amino acids. V shed 8 bases, J shed 5 bases, and the junction held 5 bases outside the gene matches. CDR3 protein: CASLLQGDEQYF. DNA of the CDR3: TGTGCCAGCCTCCTACAGGGGGACGAGCAGTACTTC.

CDR3 protein: CASSLGQMNTEAFF. Here the CDR3 DNA reads TGTGCCAGCTCACTAGGACAGATGAACACTGAAGCTTTCTTT. The chain recombines TRBV18 with TRBJ1-1, with D maybe TRBD1 (6 bases). This CDR3 is 14 amino acids long. Between the trimmed V and J ends, which lost 4 bases and 0 bases, there was a span of 9 bases. Germline V lookup: CDR1 KGHSH, CDR2 LQKENI.